One and the same sample provided the 28 T cell receptor beta chains below, sequenced in a study of cytomegalovirus exposure and HLA in healthy donors. The PCR contained 60 Vbeta and 13 Jbeta primers. The assay was immunoSEQ multiplex PCR, and TCRdb's table has in-frame clones only and misses some. Counted here are about 130,000 clones, more than 80% occurring once; the ten biggest clones make up 8.9%. The sample comprised PBMCs. The receptors originated from a man in his thirties or forties in good health and CMV-seropositive.

The rearrangement uses TRBV4-2 and TRBJ2-7, with 8 nucleotides matching TRBD2. Germline lookup yields CDR1 LGHNA and CDR2 YNFKEQ. The CDR3 runs 17 residues. V dropped 0 bases and J dropped 4; count of bases not matched to a gene: 11. The DNA for the CDR3 is TGTGCCAGCAGCCAAGATGGGGGGAAAGAGCGGGGGTACGAGCAGTACTTC. The encoded protein is CASSQDGGKERGYEQYF.

CDR3 sequence (DNA): TGTGCCAGCAGTGAAGTAGGCAGGCAGAATGAAAAACTGTTTTTT. Amino acids: CASSEVGRQNEKLFF. The chain joins TRBV6-1 to TRBJ1-4; D gene uncertain. V lost 1 base, J lost 5 bases, and 11 bases lay in between. CDR1 and CDR2 from the germline V gene are MNHNS and SASEGT. The CDR3 covers 15 residues.

This clone is a singleton in its sample. V and J are TRBV27 and TRBJ2-2; tentatively, D is TRBD2 (7 bases). Between the trimmed V and J ends, which lost 9 bases and 1 base, there was a span of 15 bases. The CDR3 sequence is 15 residues long. The germline V gene encodes CDR1 MNHEY and CDR2 SMNVEV (reference sequence). CDR3 DNA: TGTGCCAGGATGCGAGGGGGGGGGAACACCGGGGAGCTGTTTTTT. Translating it yields CARMRGGGNTGELFF.

V gene TRBV6-6 combines with J gene TRBJ1-2; D uncertain. V was cut by 4 bases and J by 2 bases, with 14 bases left in between. The CDR3 length is 15 residues. Germline V lookup: CDR1 MNHNY, CDR2 SVGAGI (reference sequence). CDR3 sequence (DNA): TGTGCCAGCAGTTCCATCCTGACTCTAAACTATGGCTACACCTTC. Protein: CASSSILTLNYGYTF.

J is TRBJ2-1 and V is TRBV4-1; tentative D call: TRBD1 (6 bases). Germline V CDR1 and CDR2: MGHRA, YSYEKL. This CDR3 has 13 amino acids. Deletions cut 3 bases from V and 5 bases from J, with 8 bases between. The CDR3 coding sequence is TGCGCCAGCAGCCACTGGACAGACAATGAGCAGTTCTTC. Protein: CASSHWTDNEQFF.

V is TRBV28 and J is TRBJ1-6, with D tentatively TRBD1 (6 bases). CDR1 is MDHEN, CDR2 SYDVKM, per germline. The CDR3 loop spans 15 amino acids. V lost 6 bases, J lost 4 bases, and 13 bases lay in between. CDR3 amino acids: CASSLLDSYNSPLHF. DNA of the CDR3: TGTGCCAGCAGCCTCTTGGACAGTTATAATTCACCCCTCCACTTT.

The chain links TRBV11-2 to TRBJ1-1; no clear D. The CDR3 is made up of 11 amino acids. V was trimmed by 0 bases and J by 10 bases, leaving 6 bases between them. Looked up from germline, CDR1 is SGHAT and CDR2 is FQNNGV. The chain's CDR3 is CASSLDRVAFF. In DNA, the CDR3 is TGTGCCAGCAGCTTAGATCGGGTAGCTTTCTTT. The complete variable domain, with remaining parts taken from reference TRBV11-2 and TRBJ1-1, reads EAGVAQSPRYKIIEKRQSVAFWCNPISGHATLYWYQQILGQGPKLLIQFQNNGVVDDSQLPKDRFSAERLKGVDSTLKIQPAKLEDSAVYLCASSLDRVAFFGQGTRLTVV.

The rearrangement joins TRBV27 to TRBJ1-2; D unclear. Trimming shortened V by 5 bases and J by 3 bases, and 19 bases separated the two germline ends. Germline V gene sequence: CDR1 MNHEY, CDR2 SMNVEV (reference sequence). The CDR3 covers 16 residues. The CDR3 is CASSPGGTNTYYGYTF. The CDR3 bases are TGTGCCAGCAGTCCCGGAGGCACAAATACCTACTATGGCTACACCTTC.

The V and J genes are TRBV5-1 and TRBJ1-2, with TRBD1 matching 8 bases. Germline V gives CDR1 SGHRS, CDR2 YFSETQ. There are 17 residues in the CDR3. J was trimmed by 2 bases and V by 3 bases; bases with no gene match: 12. The CDR3 region has the DNA TGCGCCAGCAGCTCGCGCGGTGACAGGGGCGACAACTATGGCTACACCTTC. Residues: CASSSRGDRGDNYGYTF.

The rearrangement uses TRBV29-1 and TRBJ1-1; weak D call: TRBD1 (6 bases). V was shortened by 7 bases and J by 1 base, with 13 bases between the two germline ends. The CDR3 runs 13 residues. Per germline, CDR1 SQVTM and CDR2 ANQGSEA. As DNA, the CDR3 is TGCAGCGCCCGGACAGCCGGGAACACTGAAGCTTTCTTT. It yields the protein CSARTAGNTEAFF.

The chain employs TRBV5-1 and TRBJ1-1, with 11 bases matching TRBD1. This CDR3 comprises 15 residues. Germline trimming cut 4 bases from V and 2 bases from J; bases unmatched to any gene: 4. Germline V lookup: CDR1 SGHRS, CDR2 YFSETQ. The CDR3 is CASSTGTGGNTEAFF. CDR3 DNA sequence: TGCGCCAGCAGCACTGGGACAGGGGGAAACACTGAAGCTTTCTTT.

The chain has TRBV5-1 and TRBJ2-1, with D perhaps matching TRBD1 (5 bases). This CDR3 is 16 amino acids long. V shed 2 bases and J shed 4 bases, with 16 bases lying between them. Looked up from germline, CDR1 is SGHRS and CDR2 is YFSETQ. Here the CDR3 reads CASSLLQGSGYNEQFF. For the CDR3, the DNA is TGCGCCAGCAGCTTACTTCAGGGTTCAGGATACAATGAGCAGTTCTTC.

The CDR3 nucleotides read TGTGCCAGCTCACCCGGTTTGGGGGGGGGCGTCGGCTACACCTTC. It codes for CASSPGLGGGVGYTF. The V gene is TRBV18, the J gene TRBJ1-2, with D possibly TRBD1 on 6 matching bases. CDR1 is KGHSH and CDR2 is LQKENI in the germline V gene. V lost 3 bases to trimming and J lost 8 bases, with 19 bases between them. The CDR3 has 15 residues.

The chain couples TRBV28 to TRBJ2-1; 7 bases line up with TRBD1. This CDR3 is 16 amino acids long. Germline loops: CDR1 MDHEN, CDR2 SYDVKM. Losses at the gene ends were 3 bases for V and 12 bases for J; bases not matched to a gene: 17. The CDR3 sequence: CASSLHRQGSLFGQFF. CDR3 nucleotide sequence: TGTGCCAGCAGTTTGCACAGACAGGGCTCCCTTTTCGGGCAGTTCTTC.

This clone was counted only a few times. This chain joins TRBV7-6 and TRBJ1-6; D gene uncertain. The CDR3 spans 12 residues. Germline CDR1 SGHVS, CDR2 FNYEAQ. V was cut by 2 bases and J by 9 bases, with 5 bases left in between. The DNA of the CDR3 is TGTGCCAGCAGCTTACCCGGTTCACCCCTCCACTTT. Protein sequence: CASSLPGSPLHF.

This sequence joins TRBV30 and TRBJ2-7; no clear D. V gave up 1 base and J gave up 3 bases, with 10 bases separating them. The CDR3 has 13 residues. CDR1 and CDR2 (germline): GTSNPN, SVGIG (reference sequence). The CDR3 region is CAWSGAIYYEQYF. The CDR3 region has the DNA TGTGCCTGGAGTGGGGCCATCTACTACGAGCAGTACTTC.

This chain uses TRBV2 with TRBJ2-3; the match to TRBD1 covers 9 bases. V lost 5 bases, J lost 5 bases, and 5 bases stayed unmatched. Germline V lookup: CDR1 SNHLY, CDR2 FYNNEI. The CDR3 covers 14 residues. CDR3 DNA sequence: TGTGCCAGCAGTTTGGACAGGGGAATAGATACGCAGTATTTT. This encodes CASSLDRGIDTQYF.

This clone appeared once. At one end, the junction sequence differs from germline, possibly due to a read error. The chain employs TRBV7-9 and TRBJ1-5, with D possibly TRBD1 on 5 matching bases. The CDR3 contains 17 residues. CDR1 and CDR2 from the germline V gene are SEHNR and FQNEAQ (reference sequence). CDR3: CSSSSASLGEVSQPQHF. The CDR3 DNA is TGTTCCAGCAGCTCCGCTTCGCTAGGGGAGGTGAGTCAGCCCCAGCATTTT.

This rearrangement joins TRBV5-1 to TRBJ1-1; TRBD1 is a possible D gene (5 bases). Germline CDR1 and CDR2: SGHRS and YFSETQ. The CDR3 runs to 13 residues. V was pared by 5 bases and J by 1 base, with 9 bases between. Here the CDR3 DNA reads TGCGCCAGCAGAATAGGACAGAACACTGAAGCTTTCTTT. Protein sequence: CASRIGQNTEAFF.

The gene calls are TRBV6-1 and TRBJ1-5; 7 bases agree with TRBD1. V gave up 6 bases and J gave up 3 bases; unmatched junction bases: 5. Germline lookup yields CDR1 MNHNS and CDR2 SASEGT. The CDR3 is 14 residues long. The CDR3 sequence: CASRITGANQPQHF. CDR3 sequence (DNA): TGTGCCAGCAGAATAACAGGGGCCAATCAGCCCCAGCATTTT.

The rearrangement uses TRBV4-1 and TRBJ2-3; TRBD1 matches at 10 bases. The V gene end was trimmed by 1 base and the J gene end by 3 bases; junction bases not matched to a gene: 13. This CDR3 spans 19 amino acids. Germline CDR1 and CDR2: MGHRA and YSYEKL. Here the CDR3 DNA reads TGCGCCAGCAGCCAAGTTATCTTCTTCGGGACAGGGGATACAGATACGCAGTATTTT. Amino acid sequence: CASSQVIFFGTGDTDTQYF.

The chain couples TRBV9 to TRBJ2-4, with TRBD2 matching over 8 bases. Germline V CDR1 and CDR2: SGDLS, YYNGEE. The V and J ends lost 0 bases and 3 bases, in that order; junction bases with no gene match: 5. CDR3 length equals 16 residues. CDR3 nucleotide sequence: TGTGCCAGCAGCGTAGCGGGGGGGAAAGACAAAAACATTCAGTACTTC. Translating gives CASSVAGGKDKNIQYF.

For this clone: This specimen includes other DNA sequences encoding the same CDR3. The V gene is TRBV7-3, the J gene TRBJ1-2; TRBD1 aligns across 7 bases. Per the germline V gene, CDR1 is SGHTA and CDR2 is FQGTGA. This CDR3 contains 15 residues. The trim removed 4 bases at V and 3 bases at J, leaving 8 bases unmatched. The chain's CDR3 is CASSSGTGQHYGYTF. CDR3 sequence (DNA): TGTGCCAGCAGCTCGGGCACGGGACAGCACTATGGCTACACCTTC.

This chain uses TRBV6-4 with TRBJ1-2, with TRBD1 identical over 7 bases. Germline V gene lookup returns CDR1 MRHNA and CDR2 SNTAGT. The CDR3 spans 14 residues. The V and J ends lost 5 bases and 4 bases, in that order; junction bases with no gene match: 7. The CDR3 reads CASSPDREPYGYTF. Written as DNA, the CDR3 is TGTGCCAGCAGTCCCGACAGGGAGCCCTATGGCTACACCTTC.

This rearrangement joins TRBV2 to TRBJ2-1, with D possibly being TRBD1 (6 bases). The V and J ends lost 6 bases and 4 bases respectively, with 22 bases between them. Germline V gene sequence: CDR1 SNHLY, CDR2 FYNNEI. This CDR3 region has 17 residues. CDR3 residues: CASRAMTGQSSYNEQFF. The CDR3 region has the DNA TGTGCCAGCAGGGCTATGACAGGACAATCTTCATACAATGAGCAGTTCTTC. The full variable domain, its missing parts supplied by reference TRBV2 and TRBJ2-1, is EPEVTQTPSHQVTQMGQEVILRCVPISNHLYFYWYRQILGQKVEFLVSFYNNEISEKSEIFDDQFSVERPDGSNFTLKIRSTKLEDSAMYFCASRAMTGQSSYNEQFFGPGTRLTVL.

The CDR3 bases are TGTGCCAGCAGCCTACTTGGACAGGCACCAAACACCCACCAAGAGACCCAGTACTTC. Its translation is CASSLLGQAPNTHQETQYF. The chain links TRBV11-2 to TRBJ2-5; 7 nucleotides match TRBD1. The ends lost 5 bases at V and 0 bases at J; junction bases unmatched: 18. The CDR3 extends over 19 amino acids. CDR1 and CDR2 from the germline V gene are SGHAT and FQNNGV.

The rearrangement joins TRBV7-7 to TRBJ2-2; 7 bases agree with TRBD2. The CDR3 spans 15 residues. Trimming removed 10 bases from V and 4 bases from J; junction bases left unmatched: 12. From germline, CDR1 is SSHAT and CDR2 FNYEAQ (reference sequence). CDR3 nucleotide sequence: TGTGCCACCCGGGGGGACCCCGGCGGCACCGGGGAGCTGTTTTTT. Its translation is CATRGDPGGTGELFF.

This clone came up a few times. CDR3 sequence reads: CASSLQGTAYGYTF. The CDR3, as DNA: TGTGCCAGCAGCTTACAGGGAACGGCTTATGGCTACACCTTC. The V gene is TRBV7-9, the J gene TRBJ1-2; a weak D match, TRBD1 (5 bases). V was trimmed by 2 bases and J by 5 bases, leaving 12 bases between them. Germline assignment: CDR1 SEHNR and CDR2 FQNEAQ (reference sequence). The CDR3 has 14 residues. The full variable domain, in which reference TRBV7-9 and TRBJ1-2 provide the parts outside the CDR3, is DTGVSQNPRHKITKRGQNVTFRCDPISEHNRLYWYRQTLGQGPEFLTYFQNEAQLEKSRLLSDRFSAERPKGSFSTLEIQRTEQGDSAMYLCASSLQGTAYGYTFGSGTRLTVV.